This T cell receptor beta chain was captured by sequencing in a study of OX40 agonist ivuxolimab in advanced cancers. About the full investigation: Ivuxolimab, which targeted the costimulatory receptor OX40 (CD134), was an agonistic, fully human IgG2 monoclonal antibody. The paper covers the monotherapy dose-escalation part of the phase I ivuxolimab trial, which included N ≈ 50 patients. In the dose-escalation cohort, roughly 82% of patients were male, and the mean age was 60 years with a range of about 20 to 80. Patients were allowed to have had prior anti-PD-1, anti-PD-L1 or anti-CTLA-4 therapy, and around two fifths of the dose-escalation patients had been treated with checkpoint inhibitors. Of the approximately 50 patients in dose escalation, 19 had hepatocellular carcinoma, some 15 had melanoma, 9 had renal cell carcinoma and 9 had head and neck cancer. Peripheral TCRbeta sequencing aimed to test whether ivuxolimab altered TCR sequence diversity and caused clonal T-cell expansion. Three dose-escalation patients achieved partial responses, one with hepatocellular carcinoma and two with cutaneous melanoma. Intravenous ivuxolimab was administered to patients every 2 weeks at six dose levels: 0.01, 0.1, 0.3, 1.5, 3 and 10 mg/kg. The investigation overall reported the following: At doses from 0.1 to 3.0 mg/kg, clonal expansion was seen in both CD4+ and CD8+ blood T cells between baseline and week 6. In the 0.1-3.0 mg/kg groups, partial responders were among the patients with the lowest normalized peripheral clonal expansion, particularly in CD8+ T cells. The antigen specificity of the clonally expanded peripheral T cells was not determined. Low levels of normalized T-cell clonal expansion were also seen in some patients who did not respond. After ivuxolimab, CD8+ T cells had more expanded clones than CD4+ T cells on average.

The count of this clone is one. Its antigen specificity is not known. No qualities accompany the bases; no much larger clone lies one base away. V is pruned by 3 bases and J by 6 bases, leaving 12 bases of the junction without a gene match. From the germline V gene, CDR1 is SQVTM and CDR2 is ANQGSEA. The CDR3 starts with the cysteine, ends with the phenylalanine, and has 15 residues. Only CDR3 DNA is held: 45 bases, read in frame from base 1. The trial excluded patients who had a history of autoimmune disease or were on systemic immunosuppression. Peripheral blood for TCR sequencing was drawn from every dose cohort at baseline, at cycle 4 day 1 and at cycle 7 day 1. The samples were taken from a phase I, first-in-human, multicenter, open-label dose-escalation trial of ivuxolimab. Adults with locally advanced or metastatic melanoma, renal cell, hepatocellular, or head and neck squamous cell carcinoma were enrolled in the trial. Before TCR sequencing, CD4+ T cells and CD8+ T cells were sorted from peripheral blood as separate populations.

For sequencing of the TCRbeta CDR3 region, genomic DNA was extracted from the sorted cells. The immunoSEQ Assay was used to sequence the TCRbeta CDR3 regions. TCRdb stores this immuneACCESS table with in-frame sequences only. Part of the clones is absent; in the studies checked, under half of the shortfall reflects unresolved V genes, and no reason is known for the rest. For this sample there are just over 25,000 clones; roughly 85% appear just once. Over 13% of the sample rests with the top ten. The starting material was CD4+ or CD8+ T cells sorted from blood, obtained in a trial of the OX40 agonist ivuxolimab. The sequence was obtained from an adult with an advanced solid tumor such as melanoma, head and neck, liver or kidney cancer. The rearrangement combines TRBV29-1 with TRBJ1-1, with 8 bases in between that match TRBD1. The CDR3 protein: CSVDRIRTGIPEAFF. The nucleotide sequence reads as follows: TGCAGCGTTGACCGTATTCGGACAGGGATCCCTGAAGCTTTCTTT.